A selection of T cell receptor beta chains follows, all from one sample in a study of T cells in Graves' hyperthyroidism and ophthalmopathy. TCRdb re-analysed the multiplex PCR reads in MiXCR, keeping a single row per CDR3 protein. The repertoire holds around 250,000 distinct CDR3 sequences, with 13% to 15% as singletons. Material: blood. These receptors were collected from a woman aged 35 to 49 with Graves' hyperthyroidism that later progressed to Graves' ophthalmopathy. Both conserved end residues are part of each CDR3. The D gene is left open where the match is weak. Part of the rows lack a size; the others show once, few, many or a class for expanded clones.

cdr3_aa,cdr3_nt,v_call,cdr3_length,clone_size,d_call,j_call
CASSLSTLAGNFNEQFF,TGTGCCAGCAGCTTAAGTACGCTAGCGGGAAACTTCAATGAGCAGTTCTTC,TRBV5-4,17,.,TRBD2,TRBJ2-1
CASSIGGTSNQPQHF,TGTGCCAGTAGTATAGGGGGAACAAGCAATCAGCCCCAGCATTTT,TRBV19,15,few,.,TRBJ1-5
CASSSGGEQFF,TGTGCCAGCAGTTCGGGTGGTGAGCAGTTCTTC,TRBV27,11,.,.,TRBJ2-1
CASSFSPESPLHF,TGCGCCAGCAGCTTTTCCCCTGAATCACCCCTCCACTTT,TRBV5-1,13,many,.,TRBJ1-6
CAKKLLAGGLSYNEQFF,TGTGCCAAGAAATTGCTAGCGGGAGGTTTATCCTACAATGAGCAGTTCTTC,TRBV3-1,17,.,TRBD2,TRBJ2-1
CASSPPQGQGDTDTQYF,TGTGCCAGCAGTCCCCCGCAGGGACAGGGTGACACAGATACGCAGTATTTT,TRBV28,17,.,TRBD1,TRBJ2-3
CSARGAVNTGELFF,TGCAGTGCTAGGGGGGCTGTGAACACCGGGGAGCTGTTTTTT,TRBV20-1,14,many,.,TRBJ2-2
CASSPKADSGANVLTF,TGTGCCAGCTCACCAAAGGCCGACTCTGGGGCCAACGTCCTGACTTTC,TRBV18,16,many,.,TRBJ2-6
CASSFLFGGSSYEQYF,TGTGCCAGCAGTTTCCTGTTCGGCGGGAGCTCCTACGAGCAGTACTTC,TRBV28,16,many,TRBD2,TRBJ2-7
CAISESQQVQNEQYF,TGTGCCATCAGTGAGTCCCAACAGGTACAGAACGAGCAGTACTTC,TRBV10-3,15,many,.,TRBJ2-7
CAISDGAGGDGYTF,TGTGCCATCAGTGATGGGGCAGGGGGCGATGGCTACACCTTC,TRBV10-3,14,.,TRBD1,TRBJ1-2
CASSVAGGPGSDTQYF,TGTGCCAGCAGCGTTGCGGGAGGGCCCGGTTCGGATACGCAGTATTTT,TRBV9,16,.,TRBD2,TRBJ2-3
CASRGTGGVETQYF,TGTGCCAGCCGGGGGACAGGGGGGGTGGAGACCCAGTACTTC,TRBV2,14,many,TRBD1,TRBJ2-5
CASSFVSNEQFF,TGTGCCAGCAGCTTCGTGAGCAATGAGCAGTTCTTC,TRBV7-2,12,many,.,TRBJ2-1
CASRGQGYDTQYF,TGTGCCAGCAGGGGACAGGGATACGATACGCAGTATTTT,TRBV2,13,.,TRBD1,TRBJ2-3
CASTTGAGTDTQYF,TGTGCCAGTACAACAGGGGCCGGCACAGATACGCAGTATTTT,TRBV19,14,.,TRBD1,TRBJ2-3
CASSYTSSNTEALF,TGTGCCAGCAGCTACACATCTTCGAACACTGAAGCTCTCTTT,TRBV27,14,.,.,TRBJ1-1
CASSNGRGYGYTF,TGTGCCAGTAGCAACGGCAGGGGGTATGGCTACACCTTC,TRBV19,13,many,TRBD1,TRBJ1-2